What follows are 18 T cell receptor beta chains derived from one specimen sequenced in a study of cytomegalovirus exposure and HLA in healthy donors. Researchers ran the PCR with 60 Vbeta and 13 Jbeta primers. TCRdb's copy holds only in-frame clones and misses some; the assay was immunoSEQ multiplex PCR. This sample has 180,000 or so clones, with roughly 80% found just once. Sequencing was carried out using PBMCs. The receptors here all came from a girl aged 5 to 17 in good health and CMV-seropositive.

The V call is TRBV29-1, the J call TRBJ2-5; D uncertain. Trimming stripped 5 bases from V and 5 bases from J, with 6 bases between. Germline assignment: CDR1 SQVTM and CDR2 ANQGSEA. The CDR3 is 10 amino acids. CDR3 residues: CSVYEETQYF. As DNA, the CDR3 is TGCAGCGTTTATGAGGAGACCCAGTACTTC.

This clone was counted a single time. The V and J genes are TRBV5-4 and TRBJ1-1; 8 nucleotides line up with TRBD1. This CDR3 has 17 amino acids. Per the germline V gene, CDR1 is SGHNT and CDR2 is YYREEE (reference sequence). The V gene end was trimmed by 6 bases and the J gene end by 0 bases; junction bases not matched to a gene: 13. The CDR3 loop reads CASTSEGGQVLNTEAFF. CDR3 nucleotide sequence: TGTGCCAGCACCTCAGAAGGGGGACAGGTCCTGAACACTGAAGCTTTCTTT.

The chain is built from TRBV9 and TRBJ2-7; TRBD2 matches 12 bases. The CDR3 is 19 amino acids. V gave up 1 base and J gave up 5 bases; unmatched junction bases: 16. The germline V gene has CDR1 SGDLS and CDR2 YYNGEE. The CDR3 region is CASSVSARTGWTSGDEQYF. CDR3 DNA sequence: TGTGCCAGCAGCGTATCCGCGAGAACCGGATGGACTAGCGGGGACGAGCAGTACTTC.

The V gene is TRBV6-6, the J gene TRBJ2-7; tentative D call: TRBD1 (6 bases). This CDR3 contains 14 residues. Germline CDR1 MNHNY, CDR2 SVGAGI (reference sequence). The germline V and J ends were trimmed by 0 bases and 2 bases, with 8 bases remaining between them. CDR3 region: CASSYSTGAYEQYF. CDR3 coding DNA: TGTGCCAGCAGTTACTCGACAGGCGCCTACGAGCAGTACTTC.

The chain links TRBV27 to TRBJ2-1, with TRBD2 identical over 8 bases. V was clipped by 2 bases and J by 4 bases; unmatched bases: 4. The CDR3 has 15 residues. In germline, CDR1 is MNHEY, CDR2 SMNVEV (reference sequence). The CDR3 spells CASSLERGTYNEQFF. Here the CDR3 DNA reads TGTGCCAGCAGTTTAGAGCGGGGGACTTACAATGAGCAGTTCTTC.

In its sample, this clone was seen a few times. The chain employs TRBV6-1 and TRBJ1-1; the D gene is possibly TRBD1 (6 bases). Per the germline V gene, CDR1 is MNHNS and CDR2 is SASEGT. The CDR3 has 12 residues. Deletions cut 4 bases from V and 8 bases from J, with 11 bases between. CDR3 DNA sequence: TGTGCCAGCAGTGTAGGGACACTCGAAGCTTTCTTT. Its translation is CASSVGTLEAFF.

The V gene is TRBV6-5, the J gene TRBJ2-7, with TRBD2 matching 11 bases. The CDR3 covers 15 residues. Germline lookup yields CDR1 MNHEY and CDR2 SVGAGI. Trimming removed 0 bases from V and 11 bases from J; junction bases left unmatched: 9. The CDR3 here is CASSYSATSGTSEYF. The DNA for the CDR3 is TGTGCCAGCAGTTACTCGGCGACTAGCGGGACCTCGGAGTACTTC.

The CDR3 DNA reads as TGCAGCGTTGGAGGGGGTAATGAGCAGTTCTTC. Its protein is CSVGGGNEQFF. The gene calls are TRBV29-1 and TRBJ2-1; a weak D match, TRBD1 (6 bases). Germline loops: CDR1 SQVTM, CDR2 ANQGSEA. The CDR3 is 11 amino acids. The germline V and J ends were trimmed by 4 bases and 7 bases, with 8 bases remaining between them.

The rearrangement joins TRBV25-1 to TRBJ1-5, with TRBD1 matching 11 bases. In germline, CDR1 is MGHDK, CDR2 SYGVNS. Trimming removed 4 bases from V and 2 bases from J; junction bases left unmatched: 7. The CDR3 sequence is 17 residues long. The CDR3 here is CASSAGQGAPGNQPQHF. CDR3 nucleotides: TGTGCCAGCAGTGCCGGACAGGGGGCGCCGGGCAATCAGCCCCAGCATTTT.

The V gene is TRBV7-9, the J gene TRBJ1-1; 7 nucleotides align to TRBD1. Per the germline V gene, CDR1 is SEHNR and CDR2 is FQNEAQ (reference sequence). V lost 5 bases, J lost 7 bases, and 4 bases stayed unmatched. This CDR3 is 12 amino acids long. CDR3 nucleotide sequence: TGTGCCAGCAGCCAACAGGGGAATGAAGCTTTCTTT. Translated, it gives CASSQQGNEAFF.

The chain recombines TRBV7-6 with TRBJ1-1; D uncertain. Per the germline V gene, CDR1 is SGHVS and CDR2 is FNYEAQ. The CDR3 totals 13 residues. Trimming took off 1 base at V and 5 bases at J, with 8 bases between the two ends. This CDR3 is CASSLEGRTEAFF. Written as DNA, the CDR3 is TGTGCCAGCAGCTTAGAAGGGAGGACTGAAGCTTTCTTT.

The chain joins TRBV7-9 to TRBJ1-3, with D tentatively TRBD1 (6 bases). Deletions cut 2 bases from V and 2 bases from J, with 7 bases between. CDR1 and CDR2 from the germline V gene are SEHNR and FQNEAQ (reference sequence). This CDR3 is built from 14 residues. CDR3 protein: CASSLTGPGNTIYF. Written as DNA, the CDR3 is TGTGCCAGCAGCTTAACAGGGCCTGGAAACACCATATATTTT. Full variable domain (remainder filled in from reference TRBV7-9 and TRBJ1-3): DTGVSQNPRHKITKRGQNVTFRCDPISEHNRLYWYRQTLGQGPEFLTYFQNEAQLEKSRLLSDRFSAERPKGSFSTLEIQRTEQGDSAMYLCASSLTGPGNTIYFGEGSWLTVV.

The V call is TRBV13, the J call TRBJ2-3; 8 nucleotides line up with TRBD1. Per the germline V gene, CDR1 is PRHDT and CDR2 is FYEKMQ (reference sequence). V lost 4 bases to trimming and J lost 2 bases; unmatched junction nucleotides: 8. The CDR3 has 16 residues. The CDR3 region has the DNA TGTGCCAGCAGCTCCGCATGGACAGGGCCCACAGATACGCAGTATTTT. Translated, it gives CASSSAWTGPTDTQYF.

The gene calls are TRBV4-3 and TRBJ2-1; 7 nucleotides agree with TRBD2. The V gene's germline CDR1 is LGHNA and CDR2 YSLEER. The CDR3 runs to 15 residues. V was pared by 0 bases and J by 4 bases, with 3 bases of the junction left unmatched. The CDR3 sequence is CASSQERGNYNEQFF. The CDR3 DNA reads TGCGCCAGCAGCCAAGAGCGGGGGAATTACAATGAGCAGTTCTTC.

V usage is TRBV19 and J usage is TRBJ1-5; tentative D call: TRBD1 (6 bases). Germline lookup yields CDR1 LNHDA and CDR2 SQIVND (reference sequence). The V gene lost 5 bases and the J gene lost 1 base, with 18 bases spanning the gap. This CDR3 contains 17 residues. The CDR3 coding sequence is TGTGCCAGTAGTGTTAACAGGGAATTGGGGAGCAATCAGCCCCAGCATTTT. It yields the protein CASSVNRELGSNQPQHF. Filled out from reference TRBV19 and TRBJ1-5, the complete variable domain reads DGGITQSPKYLFRKEGQNVTLSCEQNLNHDAMYWYRQDPGQGLRLIYYSQIVNDFQKGDIAEGYSVSREKKESFPLTVTSAQKNPTAFYLCASSVNRELGSNQPQHFGDGTRLSIL.

V is TRBV5-6 and J is TRBJ2-3; D is perhaps TRBD2 (6 bases). With 4 bases removed from V and 5 bases from J, the gap between germline ends came to 11 bases. CDR3 length: 13 amino acids. Looked up from germline, CDR1 is SGHDT and CDR2 is YYEEEE. CDR3 sequence: CASSPRRGDTQYF. CDR3 in DNA: TGTGCCAGCAGCCCGAGGAGGGGAGATACGCAGTATTTT.

The chain couples TRBV2 to TRBJ2-1, with 9 bases lining up with TRBD2. CDR3 length equals 16 residues. CDR1 SNHLY and CDR2 FYNNEI come from the germline V gene. With 10 bases clipped from V and 4 bases from J, the junction kept 14 bases outside the gene matches. CDR3 in DNA: TGTGCCAAAGAGCGCAGGGCGGGAGGGCCGTACAATGAGCAGTTCTTC. This translates into CAKERRAGGPYNEQFF.

J is TRBJ2-2 and V is TRBV18; D not resolved. CDR1 KGHSH and CDR2 LQKENI come from the germline V gene. This CDR3 region has 14 residues. V lost 6 bases and J 5 bases, leaving 13 bases between the germline ends. The CDR3: CASSADQVTGELFF. DNA for the CDR3: TGTGCCAGCTCGGCAGATCAGGTGACCGGGGAGCTGTTTTTT.